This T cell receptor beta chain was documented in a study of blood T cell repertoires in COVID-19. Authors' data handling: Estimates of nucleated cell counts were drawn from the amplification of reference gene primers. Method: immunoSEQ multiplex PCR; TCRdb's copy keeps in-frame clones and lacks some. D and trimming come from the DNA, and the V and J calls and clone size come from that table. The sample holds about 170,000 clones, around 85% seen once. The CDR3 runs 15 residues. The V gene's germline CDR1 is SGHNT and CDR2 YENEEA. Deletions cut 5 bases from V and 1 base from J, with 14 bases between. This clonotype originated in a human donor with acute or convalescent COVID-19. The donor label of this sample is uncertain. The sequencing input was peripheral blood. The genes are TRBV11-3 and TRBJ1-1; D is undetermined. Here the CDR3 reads CASSPQDLRNTEAFF. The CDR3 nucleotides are TGTGCCAGCAGCCCGCAGGATTTACGGAACACTGAAGCTTTCTTT.